The 23 T cell receptor beta chains reported below all come from one sample, sequenced in a study of cytomegalovirus exposure and HLA in healthy donors (dated by TCRdb to about 2017). Library preparation employed the immunoSEQ multiplex PCR assay. A mixture of 60 forward primers for TCR Vbeta segments and 13 reverse primers for TCR Jbeta segments was used in the multiplex PCR. TCRdb took over this immuneACCESS table, retaining in-frame rearrangements with V and J assigned. Such tables are incomplete; in checked studies, under half of the missing clones stem from an unresolved V gene, and the remainder is unexplained. The sample table lists approximately 52,000 clones, about 69% of them with a count of one. The ten largest clones capture approximately 30% of the sample. The source material was PBMCs. The receptors stem from a man between 35 and 55 years old in good health and CMV-seropositive.

This clone was observed many times. The chain recombines TRBV2 with TRBJ2-1; 8 bases fit TRBD2. This CDR3 has 14 residues. With 2 bases clipped from V and 8 bases from J, the junction kept 5 bases outside the gene matches. Looked up from germline, CDR1 is SNHLY and CDR2 is FYNNEI. In DNA form, the CDR3 reads TGTGCCAGCAGTGAAACGGGGGGGAGGGATGAGCAGTTCTTC. Its protein product is CASSETGGRDEQFF.

The rearrangement links TRBV5-6 to TRBJ1-6; possible D gene TRBD1, 6 bases. Germline CDR1 and CDR2: SGHDT and YYEEEE. The CDR3 loop spans 14 amino acids. Trimming left V 3 bases short and J 6 bases short, with 10 bases between. The CDR3 here is CASSSNRANSPLHF. CDR3 DNA: TGTGCCAGCAGCTCTAACAGGGCTAATTCACCCCTCCACTTT.

This clone was counted a single time. The V and J genes are TRBV5-1 and TRBJ2-3, with D tentatively TRBD1 (5 bases). The CDR3 totals 12 residues. CDR1 is SGHRS, CDR2 YFSETQ, per germline. The V end lost 6 bases, the J end lost 5 bases, and 10 bases lay between the germline ends. The CDR3 is CASKTQGDTQYF. CDR3 DNA sequence: TGCGCCAGCAAAACTCAGGGAGATACGCAGTATTTT.

This chain joins TRBV6-6 and TRBJ1-2; no definite D call. The CDR3 spans 12 residues. Trimming took 5 bases from V and 2 from J, leaving 6 bases between them. Germline loops: CDR1 MNHNY, CDR2 SVGAGI (reference sequence). CDR3 in amino acids: CASSPGNYGYTF. CDR3 in DNA: TGTGCCAGCAGTCCCGGGAACTATGGCTACACCTTC.

The chain has TRBV9 and TRBJ2-2; TRBD1 agrees at 8 bases. CDR1 and CDR2 (germline): SGDLS, YYNGEE. The trim removed 3 bases at V and 4 bases at J, leaving 2 bases unmatched. The length of the CDR3 is 14 residues. This CDR3 is CASSATGATGELFF. The CDR3, as DNA: TGTGCCAGCAGCGCGACAGGGGCCACCGGGGAGCTGTTTTTT.

A note on this clone: One end of the junction does not line up with germline, which may come from a read error. V and J are TRBV7-9 and TRBJ1-4; D not certain. Germline V lookup: CDR1 SEHNR, CDR2 FQNEAQ (reference sequence). The CDR3 runs 12 residues. CDR3 sequence (DNA): TGTTCCAGCAGCTTAGATCGGAGGGAACTGTTTTTT. This gives the protein CSSSLDRRELFF. Supplemented by reference TRBV7-9 and TRBJ1-4, the full variable domain reads DTGVSQNPRHKITKRGQNVTFRCDPISEHNRLYWYRQTLGQGPEFLTYFQNEAQLEKSRLLSDRFSAERPKGSFSTLEIQRTEQGDSAMYLCSSSLDRRELFFGSGTQLSVL.

The CDR3 region is CASSSAGGSEETQYF. CDR3 coding DNA: TGTGCCAGCAGCTCTGCGGGTGGTTCGGAAGAGACCCAGTACTTC. This chain joins TRBV7-8 and TRBJ2-5, with D possibly matching TRBD2 (5 bases). Trimming left V 4 bases short and J 3 bases short, with 15 bases between. Looked up from germline, CDR1 is SGHVS and CDR2 is FQNEAQ. The CDR3 contains 15 residues.

The chain couples TRBV7-9 to TRBJ2-2; D gene ambiguous. The germline gives CDR1 SEHNR, CDR2 FQNEAQ (reference sequence). The CDR3 consists of 12 residues. The V and J ends lost 3 bases and 8 bases respectively, with 7 bases between them. The CDR3 DNA reads as TGTGCCAGCAGCTTCCTTTATGGGGAGCTGTTTTTT. This gives the protein CASSFLYGELFF.

The chain carries TRBV9 and TRBJ1-6, with unresolved D. The CDR3 is made up of 14 amino acids. Germline CDR1 is SGDLS and CDR2 is YYNGEE. The ends were cut back, 4 bases at V and 7 bases at J, with 12 bases in the middle. CDR3 nucleotides: TGTGCCAGCAGCCCTGGACTGACAAATTCACCCCTCCACTTT. It translates to CASSPGLTNSPLHF.

On this clone: The same CDR3 is also encoded by other DNA sequences in this sample. The rearrangement joins TRBV7-9 to TRBJ1-1; no reliable D call. Germline V gene data show CDR1 as SEHNR and CDR2 as FQNEAQ (reference sequence). The CDR3 has 13 amino acids. Trimming shortened V by 1 base and J by 1 base, and 4 bases separated the two germline ends. The CDR3, as DNA: TGTGCCAGCAGCTTAGGGCAGAACACTGAAGCTTTCTTT. Encoded protein: CASSLGQNTEAFF.

The V and J genes are TRBV11-2 and TRBJ2-5; TRBD2 agrees at 8 bases. V shed 5 bases, J shed 1 base, and the junction held 9 bases outside the gene matches. CDR3 length: 16 residues. Germline V gives CDR1 SGHAT, CDR2 FQNNGV. The CDR3 here is CASSRVSGDFQETQYF. Written as DNA, the CDR3 is TGTGCCAGCAGCCGCGTTAGCGGGGACTTCCAAGAGACCCAGTACTTC. Together with reference TRBV11-2 and TRBJ2-5, the CDR3 gives the full variable domain: EAGVAQSPRYKIIEKRQSVAFWCNPISGHATLYWYQQILGQGPKLLIQFQNNGVVDDSQLPKDRFSAERLKGVDSTLKIQPAKLEDSAVYLCASSRVSGDFQETQYFGPGTRLLVL.

The chain combines TRBV7-9 with TRBJ1-5, with 9 bases aligning to TRBD1. CDR3 length: 15 residues. The germline gives CDR1 SEHNR, CDR2 FQNEAQ (reference sequence). Trimming cost V 1 base and J 2 bases; bases outside gene matches: 0. This CDR3 reads CASSLGTGGNQPQHF. As DNA, the CDR3 is TGTGCCAGCAGCTTAGGGACAGGGGGCAATCAGCCCCAGCATTTT.

This clone came up once. The chain combines TRBV9 with TRBJ1-3; the match to TRBD1 covers 8 bases. This CDR3 contains 16 residues. The J segment lost 4 bases and the V segment lost 0 bases, leaving 6 bases of the junction unmatched. The germline V gene encodes CDR1 SGDLS and CDR2 YYNGEE. The CDR3 spells CASSVDGRGRGNTIYF. For the CDR3, the DNA is TGTGCCAGCAGCGTAGACGGCAGGGGGCGAGGAAACACCATATATTTT.

This clone was seen a single time. The gene calls are TRBV6-5 and TRBJ2-4; D ambiguous. Trimming cost V 2 bases and J 0 bases, with 5 bases left between them. Germline lookup yields CDR1 MNHEY and CDR2 SVGAGI. The CDR3 spans 14 residues. CDR3 bases: TGTGCCAGCAGTTACGAACTAGCCAAAAACATTCAGTACTTC. Protein sequence: CASSYELAKNIQYF.

The chain uses TRBV28 and TRBJ2-7; 8 bases align to TRBD1. This CDR3 has 15 residues. CDR1 is MDHEN, CDR2 SYDVKM, per germline. V gave up 6 bases and J gave up 2 bases; unmatched junction bases: 9. CDR3 coding DNA: TGTGCCAGCAGCTCACGGGGACAGGTTACCTACGAGCAGTACTTC. Its protein product is CASSSRGQVTYEQYF.

The gene calls are TRBV6-1 and TRBJ1-4; a possible D gene is TRBD1 (6 bases). This CDR3 has 14 residues. Trimming took 7 bases from V and 0 from J, leaving 9 bases between them. CDR1 and CDR2 (germline): MNHNS, SASEGT. CDR3 DNA sequence: TGTGCCAGCAAACAGGGCGCAACTAATGAAAAACTGTTTTTT. It yields the protein CASKQGATNEKLFF.

About this clone: A junction boundary mismatches the germline segment, possibly from a read error. This rearrangement joins TRBV7-8 to TRBJ1-1; D perhaps matches TRBD1 (6 bases). This CDR3 spans 15 amino acids. From germline, CDR1 is SGHVS and CDR2 FQNEAQ. The CDR3 sequence is CASSSDRIENNEAFF. CDR3 bases: TGTGCCAGCAGCTCCGACAGGATTGAAAACAATGAAGCTTTCTTT.

The chain employs TRBV29-1 and TRBJ2-2; 7 bases fit TRBD1. Germline lookup yields CDR1 SQVTM and CDR2 ANQGSEA. The CDR3 is 14 residues long. Losses at the gene ends were 1 base for V and 3 bases for J; bases not matched to a gene: 2. The CDR3 bases are TGCAGCGTTGAAGTAACAGGGGACACCGGGGAGCTGTTTTTT. Encoded protein: CSVEVTGDTGELFF.

As regards this clone: The CDR3 ends on some other residue instead of the conserved phenylalanine or tryptophan, so this is likely a read error. V and J are TRBV7-9 and TRBJ1-2; maybe TRBD1 (5 bases). This CDR3 has 14 residues. V shed 3 bases and J shed 2 bases, with 10 bases lying between them. Germline CDR1 reads SEHNR; CDR2 reads FQNEAQ (reference sequence). The CDR3 DNA follows: TGTGCCAGCAGCTTCGCGGCAGGGAACTATGGCTACACCGTC. Encoded protein: CASSFAAGNYGYTV.

This clone has just a few counts. The rearrangement joins TRBV7-2 to TRBJ1-2; 9 bases map to TRBD1. The CDR3 sequence is 15 residues long. CDR1 SGHTA and CDR2 FQGNSA come from the germline V gene. V was clipped by 2 bases and J by 4 bases; unmatched bases: 5. CDR3 bases: TGTGCCAGCAGCTTAACCGGGGACAGGGTCTATGGCTACACCTTC. Its translation is CASSLTGDRVYGYTF.

The chain has TRBV18 and TRBJ2-1; 10 bases are a match to TRBD2. CDR1 and CDR2 (germline): KGHSH, LQKENI. This CDR3 spans 13 amino acids. V lost 2 bases and J lost 8; bases outside the gene matches: 0. This CDR3 is CASSPGTSDEQFF. DNA for the CDR3: TGTGCCAGCTCACCAGGGACTAGCGATGAGCAGTTCTTC.

This clone was seen a single time. The V call is TRBV7-9, the J call TRBJ2-2, with 7 nucleotides matching TRBD1. The germline V gene has CDR1 SEHNR and CDR2 FQNEAQ (reference sequence). The V segment lost 4 bases and the J segment 8 bases; nucleotides outside the gene matches: 7. CDR3 size: 14 residues. The CDR3 sequence: CASSSGQARGELFF. CDR3 DNA sequence: TGTGCCAGCAGCTCAGGACAGGCGAGGGGGGAGCTGTTTTTT.

The rearrangement links TRBV15 to TRBJ1-1; D is possibly TRBD1 (6 bases). This CDR3 has 11 residues. CDR1 and CDR2 from the germline V gene are LNHNV and YYDKDF (reference sequence). The germline V and J ends were trimmed by 4 bases and 7 bases, with 7 bases remaining between them. CDR3 residues: CATSIQGEAFF. CDR3 sequence (DNA): TGTGCCACCAGCATACAGGGTGAAGCTTTCTTT.